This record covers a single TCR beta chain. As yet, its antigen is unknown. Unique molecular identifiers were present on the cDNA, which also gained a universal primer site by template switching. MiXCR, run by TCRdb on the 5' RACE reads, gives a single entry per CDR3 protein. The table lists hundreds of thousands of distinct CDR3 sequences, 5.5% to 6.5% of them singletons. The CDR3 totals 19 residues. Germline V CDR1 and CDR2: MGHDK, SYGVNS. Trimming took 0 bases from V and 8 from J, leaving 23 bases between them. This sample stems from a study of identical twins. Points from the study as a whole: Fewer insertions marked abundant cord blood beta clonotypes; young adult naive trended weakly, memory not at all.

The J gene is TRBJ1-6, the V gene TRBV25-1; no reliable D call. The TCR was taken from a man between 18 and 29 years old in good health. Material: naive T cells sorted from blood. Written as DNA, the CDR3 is TGTGCCAGCAGTGAATATAAGCCTCACTTAGGCAAAGAGGATTCACCCCTCCACTTT. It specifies CASSEYKPHLGKEDSPLHF.